This T cell receptor beta chain was identified during a study of tumor-infiltrating lymphocytes in localized non-small cell lung cancer. Study information: The cohort mixed smokers and never-smokers, several histologies, and some post-neoadjuvant-chemotherapy samples.

This clone turned up a few times. Its antigen is still unknown. Study results and limitations: T-cell fraction did not differ between immunotypes IM1 and IM2. No link was found between tumor T-cell fraction and recurrence-free survival. Not all patients were TCR sequenced, owing to tissue quantity.

Assay used: immunoSEQ multiplex PCR; TCRdb lists only in-frame clones, some missing. There are about 24,000 clones in the sample; about three fifths occur only once, and over 5% lies in the top ten. V was shortened by 5 bases and J by 3 bases, with 13 bases between the two germline ends. The CDR3 spans 14 residues. Germline V gene sequence: CDR1 LNHDA, CDR2 SQIVND (reference sequence). This sequence was found in a human donor with non-small cell lung cancer. The sequencing input was lung tumor tissue. The chain couples TRBV19 to TRBJ2-5, with D possibly called TRBD1 or TRBD2 (5 bases each). DNA for the CDR3: TGTGCCAGTAGTCTATACCGGGGCGAAGAGACCCAGTACTTC. Its protein product is CASSLYRGEETQYF.